Shown below are 26 T cell receptor beta chains from a single sample sequenced in a study of OX40 agonist ivuxolimab in advanced cancers. The repertoire was sequenced with immunoSEQ multiplex PCR; TCRdb's copy has only in-frame clones and lacks some. The sample contains tens of thousands of clones, 70% to 90% of which appear only once. The sample consisted of CD4+ or CD8+ T cells sorted from blood, taken in a trial of the OX40 agonist ivuxolimab. The receptor set was obtained from an adult with an advanced solid tumor such as melanoma, head and neck, liver or kidney cancer.

The CDR3 DNA is TGCGCCAGCAGCGTAGGGGGCTTGAACACTGAAGCTTTCTTT. This sequence encodes CASSVGGLNTEAFF. V and J are TRBV4-1 and TRBJ1-1, with TRBD1 matching over 7 bases. J lost 0 bases, V lost 5 bases, and 3 bases had no gene match. Germline assignment: CDR1 MGHRA and CDR2 YSYEKL. The CDR3 sequence is 14 residues long.

The chain has TRBV5-4 and TRBJ1-1, with TRBD1 matching over 9 bases. J lost 1 base, V lost 4 bases, and 5 bases had no gene match. Germline V gene sequence: CDR1 SGHNT, CDR2 YYREEE (reference sequence). The CDR3 contains 15 residues. The CDR3 loop is CASSRPDRGNTEAFF. CDR3 sequence (DNA): TGTGCCAGCAGCCGGCCGGACAGGGGGAACACTGAAGCTTTCTTT.

V is TRBV7-2 and J is TRBJ1-6; D gene ambiguous. The length of the CDR3 is 14 residues. Trimming stripped 10 bases from V and 4 bases from J, with 14 bases between. Germline V CDR1 and CDR2: SGHTA, FQGNSA. CDR3 sequence (DNA): TGTGCCATAACTAATCGGGTATATAATTCACCCCTCCACTTT. Residues: CAITNRVYNSPLHF.

The chain carries TRBV10-3 and TRBJ2-1; 9 positions agree with TRBD1. Germline V gives CDR1 ENHRY, CDR2 SYGVKD. The CDR3 spans 15 residues. The ends lost 5 bases at V and 2 bases at J; junction bases unmatched: 4. This chain's CDR3 is CAISTGTGTYNEQFF. The CDR3 region has the DNA TGTGCCATCAGTACCGGGACAGGGACCTACAATGAGCAGTTCTTC.

The chain recombines TRBV7-9 with TRBJ2-7; TRBD2 matches at 8 bases. CDR1 is SEHNR and CDR2 is FQNEAQ in the germline V gene (reference sequence). J lost 2 bases, V lost 5 bases, and 5 bases had no gene match. The CDR3 spans 14 residues. The CDR3 protein is CASSRSGKTYEQYF. CDR3 coding DNA: TGTGCCAGCAGCCGTAGCGGGAAGACCTACGAGCAGTACTTC.

The chain has TRBV2 and TRBJ2-5, with unresolved D. The germline gives CDR1 SNHLY, CDR2 FYNNEI. This CDR3 comprises 15 residues. The V end was cut by 4 bases, the J end by 4 bases, with 16 bases between. CDR3 nucleotides: TGTGCCAGCAGTGCTAGACCCCGGACGGGAGAGACCCAGTACTTC. This codes for CASSARPRTGETQYF.

The chain is built from TRBV6-5 and TRBJ2-3; no definite D call. The CDR3 loop spans 14 amino acids. Germline V gives CDR1 MNHEY, CDR2 SVGAGI. Trimming stripped 4 bases from V and 0 bases from J, with 8 bases between. The CDR3 DNA reads TGTGCCAGCAGTTCAGGCTCTAGCACAGATACGCAGTATTTT. It yields the protein CASSSGSSTDTQYF.

This chain joins TRBV7-9 and TRBJ2-5; the D gene is possibly TRBD1 (5 bases). Germline V gives CDR1 SEHNR, CDR2 FQNEAQ (reference sequence). This CDR3 comprises 15 residues. V shed 5 bases and J shed 2 bases, with 15 bases lying between them. The CDR3: CASSPQGFGQETQYF. CDR3 DNA: TGTGCCAGCAGCCCGCAGGGTTTCGGGCAAGAGACCCAGTACTTC.

V usage is TRBV6-1 and J usage is TRBJ1-1; 8 bases match TRBD1. Germline-derived CDR1 and CDR2 are MNHNS and SASEGT. The CDR3 has 16 residues. V shed 4 bases, J shed 5 bases, and the junction held 12 bases outside the gene matches. The CDR3 loop reads CASSVAQGAGWTEAFF. CDR3 coding DNA: TGTGCCAGCAGTGTCGCCCAGGGGGCAGGGTGGACTGAAGCTTTCTTT.

The chain joins TRBV2 to TRBJ2-1; 8 bases line up with TRBD2. The CDR3 has 16 amino acids. Trimming removed 5 bases from V and 4 bases from J; junction bases left unmatched: 10. The germline V gene encodes CDR1 SNHLY and CDR2 FYNNEI. The CDR3 sequence is CASSLYMASGYNEQFF. CDR3 DNA sequence: TGTGCCAGCAGTCTATACATGGCTAGCGGGTACAATGAGCAGTTCTTC.

The chain employs TRBV20-1 and TRBJ2-7; possibly TRBD2 for D (6 bases). The germline CDR1 and CDR2 sequences are DFQATT and SNEGSKA (reference sequence). V was clipped by 6 bases and J by 3 bases, with 9 bases between them. This CDR3 region has 11 residues. The DNA of the CDR3 is TGCAGTGCCCAGGGAGGCTACGAGCAGTACTTC. Translated: CSAQGGYEQYF.

This chain links TRBV29-1 with TRBJ2-1; 13 nucleotides align to TRBD2. Germline loops: CDR1 SQVTM, CDR2 ANQGSEA. The CDR3 covers 16 residues. The V and J ends lost 6 bases and 4 bases, in that order; junction bases with no gene match: 9. In nucleotides, the CDR3 is TGCAGCGTCCCCACTAGCGGGAGGGCCTTTTACAATGAGCAGTTCTTC. Its translation: CSVPTSGRAFYNEQFF.

This chain uses TRBV19 with TRBJ2-2, with D tentatively TRBD2 (6 bases). Germline V CDR1 and CDR2: LNHDA, SQIVND (reference sequence). Trimming pared 5 bases from V and 8 bases from J, leaving 15 bases between. This CDR3 region has 14 residues. CDR3 region: CASSVRDWHGELFF. In DNA, the CDR3 is TGTGCCAGTAGTGTCCGGGACTGGCATGGGGAGCTGTTTTTT. The whole variable domain, remainder taken from reference TRBV19 and TRBJ2-2, is DGGITQSPKYLFRKEGQNVTLSCEQNLNHDAMYWYRQDPGQGLRLIYYSQIVNDFQKGDIAEGYSVSREKKESFPLTVTSAQKNPTAFYLCASSVRDWHGELFFGEGSRLTVL.

The CDR3 DNA sequence: TGTGCCAGTAGTCCCGGGACAGGGACCCAGTACTTC. The encoded protein is CASSPGTGTQYF. The rearrangement joins TRBV19 to TRBJ2-5; TRBD1 matches at 8 bases. J gave up 7 bases and V 5 bases, and 3 bases lay outside the gene matches. The CDR3 spans 12 residues. Germline V CDR1 and CDR2: LNHDA, SQIVND (reference sequence).

The rearrangement links TRBV10-1 to TRBJ1-1; D is possibly TRBD1 (5 bases). The CDR3 extends over 14 amino acids. V was trimmed by 2 bases and J by 7 bases, leaving 14 bases between them. Germline CDR1 reads WNHNN; CDR2 reads SYGVQD (reference sequence). The CDR3 sequence is CASSEARESGEAFF. CDR3 DNA: TGCGCCAGCAGTGAGGCCAGGGAATCCGGTGAAGCTTTCTTT.

This chain joins TRBV5-1 and TRBJ2-1; the D gene is possibly TRBD2 (5 bases). Per germline, CDR1 SGHRS and CDR2 YFSETQ. V lost 4 bases and J 7 bases, leaving 15 bases between the germline ends. The CDR3 consists of 14 residues. The CDR3 DNA follows: TGCGCCAGCAGCCTTGGGTCCACGGGGAATGAGCAGTTCTTC. Protein sequence: CASSLGSTGNEQFF.

V is TRBV19 and J is TRBJ1-2; 9 positions agree with TRBD1. CDR1 and CDR2 (germline): LNHDA, SQIVND (reference sequence). The CDR3 runs to 13 residues. Trimming cost V 4 bases and J 4 bases; bases outside gene matches: 1. The CDR3 DNA sequence: TGTGCCAGTAGTACGACAGGGGGCTATGGCTACACCTTC. It is translated as CASSTTGGYGYTF.

The chain combines TRBV6-6 with TRBJ1-4; D ambiguous. This CDR3 has 13 amino acids. Germline lookup yields CDR1 MNHNY and CDR2 SVGAGI (reference sequence). Trimming took 2 bases from V and 3 from J, leaving 4 bases between them. This chain's CDR3 is CASSYRANEKLFF. Written as DNA, the CDR3 is TGTGCCAGCAGTTACAGAGCTAATGAAAAACTGTTTTTT.

This sequence joins TRBV18 and TRBJ2-7; D unresolved. V shed 4 bases and J shed 0 bases, with 10 bases lying between them. CDR3 length equals 14 residues. CDR1 is KGHSH, CDR2 LQKENI, per germline. The chain's CDR3 is CASSQFPTSYEQYF. CDR3 in DNA: TGTGCCAGCTCACAGTTCCCTACCTCCTACGAGCAGTACTTC.

The rearrangement joins TRBV7-9 to TRBJ2-7, with D maybe TRBD2 (6 bases). Trimming stripped 5 bases from V and 2 bases from J, with 16 bases between. The CDR3 consists of 15 residues. The germline V gene encodes CDR1 SEHNR and CDR2 FQNEAQ (reference sequence). The CDR3 region is CASSRIVSGAYEQYF. CDR3 coding DNA: TGTGCCAGCAGCCGGATAGTTTCGGGGGCCTACGAGCAGTACTTC.

This chain links TRBV10-3 with TRBJ2-3; weak D call: TRBD1 (6 bases). The CDR3 extends over 14 amino acids. The germline CDR1 and CDR2 sequences are ENHRY and SYGVKD. V was pared by 4 bases and J by 2 bases, with 10 bases between. The CDR3 DNA reads as TGTGCCATCAGTGGGACAGAAGACACAGATACGCAGTATTTT. Its translation is CAISGTEDTDTQYF.

V gene TRBV29-1 combines with J gene TRBJ1-1; 9 bases align to TRBD1. The CDR3 length is 12 residues. V lost 6 bases to trimming and J lost 3 bases; unmatched junction nucleotides: 2. Germline V gene lookup returns CDR1 SQVTM and CDR2 ANQGSEA. The CDR3 sequence is CSVDRGDTEAFF. CDR3 DNA sequence: TGCAGCGTCGACAGGGGGGACACTGAAGCTTTCTTT.

In this sample, this clone turned up once. This rearrangement joins TRBV6-1 to TRBJ2-2; the D gene is possibly TRBD2 (7 bases). Germline V gene lookup returns CDR1 MNHNS and CDR2 SASEGT. The V gene lost 10 bases and the J gene lost 7 bases, with 22 bases spanning the gap. The CDR3 is 15 amino acids. Here the CDR3 DNA reads TGTGCCACCCCGCCGGGGGGCGGGAAGGTCGGGGAGCTGTTTTTT. Translated: CATPPGGGKVGELFF.

The gene calls are TRBV6-6 and TRBJ1-1; TRBD1 is a possible D gene (6 bases). The CDR3 extends over 14 amino acids. Germline V gene lookup returns CDR1 MNHNY and CDR2 SVGAGI (reference sequence). The ends were cut back, 11 bases at V and 4 bases at J, with 20 bases in the middle. The DNA for the CDR3 is TGTGCCTCAACCAGAGGAGGGGGTATCACTGAAGCTTTCTTT. Translating gives CASTRGGGITEAFF.

The chain is built from TRBV6-5 and TRBJ2-7; D is unclear. CDR1 MNHEY and CDR2 SVGAGI come from the germline V gene. This CDR3 spans 16 amino acids. The germline V and J ends were trimmed by 0 bases and 1 base, with 13 bases remaining between them. CDR3 residues: CASSYSYSMSSYEQYF. CDR3 DNA: TGTGCCAGCAGTTACTCGTATAGTATGAGTTCCTACGAGCAGTACTTC.

This sequence joins TRBV6-1 and TRBJ1-2; D call uncertain. The germline gives CDR1 MNHNS, CDR2 SASEGT. There are 16 residues in the CDR3. V lost 2 bases to trimming and J lost 0 bases, with 13 bases between them. The CDR3 nucleotides read TGTGCCAGCAGTGAAAGATTGCCACCAGCTAACTATGGCTACACCTTC. This codes for CASSERLPPANYGYTF.